This TCR beta chain was obtained from a study of blood T cell repertoires in COVID-19 (TCRdb year 2020). For the wider study: Samples from collaborators originated in the United States, Italy and Spain and spanned both the acute and convalescent phases of COVID-19. The material from the prospective study consisted of cDNA or gDNA derived from T cells, B-cell-depleted T cells, or PBMCs. The dataset comprised deeply sampled blood TCRbeta repertoires from subjects exposed to, actively infected with, or recovered from COVID-19. The repertoires were released in a freely available public database meant as a resource for research on the immune response to SARS-CoV-2. Samples came from the ongoing ImmuneRACE study (first 160 participants) plus 1,254 subjects from 6 global collaborators. Sample metadata almost always included a de-identified subject ID, COVID-19 status, age in years and sex. Where HLA class I and class II types were available, the types were taken from metadata supplied by the sample provider, not from assay-based typing.

The collaborating institutions used their own protocols to collect whole blood in K2EDTA tubes. For TCRbeta analysis, collaborator samples were shipped as frozen whole blood, as isolated PBMCs, or as DNA extracted from either sample type. TCRbeta CDR3 regions were amplified from genomic DNA using the immunoSEQ Assay, a bias-controlled multiplex PCR. In the source study's methods: Nucleated cell counts per sample were estimated from amplification of reference gene primers within the assay. Sequence reads were collapsed and filtered to measure the absolute abundance of every unique TCRbeta CDR3 rearrangement. For each sample, productive Simpson clonality was calculated as the square root of Simpson's diversity index across productive rearrangements. In TCRdb, the immuneACCESS table is reduced to in-frame sequences with V and J assigned. These tables do not hold every clone; where another copy was compared, an unresolved V gene accounts for under half, and the others remain unexplained. V and J calls and clone size follow that table, whereas D and trimming were derived from the DNA. For this sample the table gives some 180,000 clones, of which nearly 90% were detected only once. Of the sample, about 22% is held by the ten largest clones.

About this clone itself: What this receptor recognizes is not known. No base-level quality is on record; no much larger clone is a single base apart.

CDR3 length: 15 amino acids, cysteine to phenylalanine. The only DNA kept is the CDR3, 45 bases in frame from the first base. V and J are truncated by 4 bases and 2 bases respectively, leaving an intervening sequence of 13 bases. Via the germline V gene, CDR1 is ENHRY and CDR2 SYGVKD. The study at large found these results: Clinical and demographic metadata were provided uncurated, with the amount varying by source and participant.

Recombination connected TRBV10-3 to TRBJ2-3, with TRBD2 as a weak D call on 5 bases. The sequence derives from a man in his sixties with active or convalescent COVID-19. Sequences were obtained from peripheral blood. The sequence in DNA is TGTGCCATCAGTGTAGGAGGAGATGCCACAGATACGCAGTATTTT. Translated, it reads CAISVGGDATDTQYF.